The clone carrying this T cell receptor (beta chain) was observed many times. As yet, its antigen is unknown. Germline V gene lookup returns CDR1 DFQATT and CDR2 SNEGSKA (reference sequence). The CDR3 sequence is 15 residues long. The trim removed 3 bases at V and 0 bases at J, leaving 5 bases unmatched. Uncontrolled infection, other autoimmune disease, pregnancy or lactation led to exclusion. Template material for amplifying TCR beta CDR3 regions consisted of RNA transcripts. First-round RT-PCR targeting the TCR CDR3 was performed with the HTBI primer set. TCRdb used MiXCR to reprocess the multiplex PCR reads, holding one entry per CDR3 protein. The table records approximately 410,000 distinct CDR3 sequences, over 12% of them present only once. This sample is part of a study of T cells in Graves' hyperthyroidism and ophthalmopathy. Study background: Peripheral blood was acquired at first diagnosis, ahead of any therapy whatsoever. The study's findings and limits: Also found in blood were most expanded thyroid clonotypes above 0.001. Onset of ophthalmopathy came a median 6.5 months after the model predicted it.

The sequence was obtained from a man in his late teens or twenties with Graves' ophthalmopathy. The sample consisted of blood. The rearrangement uses TRBV20-1 and TRBJ2-3, with 8 bases lining up with TRBD1. The CDR3 region has the DNA TGCAGTGCTAGTCAGGGGGCGATAAGCACAGATACGCAGTATTTT. Its translation: CSASQGAISTDTQYF.